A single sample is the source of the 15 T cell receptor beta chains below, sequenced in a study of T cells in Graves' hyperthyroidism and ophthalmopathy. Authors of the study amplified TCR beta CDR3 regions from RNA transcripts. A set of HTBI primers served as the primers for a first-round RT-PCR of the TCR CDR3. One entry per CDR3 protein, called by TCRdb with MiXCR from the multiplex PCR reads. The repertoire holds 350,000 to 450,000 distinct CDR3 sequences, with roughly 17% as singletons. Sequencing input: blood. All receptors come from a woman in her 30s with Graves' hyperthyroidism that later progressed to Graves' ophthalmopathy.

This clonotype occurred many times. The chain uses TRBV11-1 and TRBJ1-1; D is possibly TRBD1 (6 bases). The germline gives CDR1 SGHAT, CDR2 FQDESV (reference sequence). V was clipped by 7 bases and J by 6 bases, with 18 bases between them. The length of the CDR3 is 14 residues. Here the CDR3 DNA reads TGTGCCAGCAACCCTGACAGGACCTCCGCTGAAGCTTTCTTT. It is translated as CASNPDRTSAEAFF.

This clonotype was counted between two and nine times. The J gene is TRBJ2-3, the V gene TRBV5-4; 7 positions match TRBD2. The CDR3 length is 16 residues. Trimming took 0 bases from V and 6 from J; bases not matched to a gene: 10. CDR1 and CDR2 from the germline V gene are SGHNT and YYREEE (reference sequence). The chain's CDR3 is CASSLAGTLSGDTQYF. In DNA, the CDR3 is TGTGCCAGCAGCTTGGCCGGGACGCTTAGCGGGGATACGCAGTATTTT.

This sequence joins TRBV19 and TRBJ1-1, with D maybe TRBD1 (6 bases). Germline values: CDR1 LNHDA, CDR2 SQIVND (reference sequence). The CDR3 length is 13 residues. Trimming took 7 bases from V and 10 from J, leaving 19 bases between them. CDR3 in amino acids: CASTPTNRVSAFF. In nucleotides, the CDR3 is TGTGCCAGTACTCCTACGAACAGGGTCTCAGCTTTCTTT.

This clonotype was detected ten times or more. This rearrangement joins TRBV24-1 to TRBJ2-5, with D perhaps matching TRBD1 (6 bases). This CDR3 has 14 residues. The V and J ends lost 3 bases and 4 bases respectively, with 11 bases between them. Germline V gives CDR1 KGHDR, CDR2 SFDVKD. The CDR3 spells CATSDNRERETQYF. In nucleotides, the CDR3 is TGTGCCACCAGTGATAACAGGGAAAGAGAGACCCAGTACTTC.

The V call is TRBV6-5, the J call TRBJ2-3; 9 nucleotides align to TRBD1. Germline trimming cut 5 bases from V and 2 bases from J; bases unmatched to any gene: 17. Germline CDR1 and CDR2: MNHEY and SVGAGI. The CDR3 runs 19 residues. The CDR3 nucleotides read TGTGCCAGCAGTCTCCGGAGTTGGTTTACAGGGGGCAACACAGATACGCAGTATTTT. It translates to CASSLRSWFTGGNTDTQYF.

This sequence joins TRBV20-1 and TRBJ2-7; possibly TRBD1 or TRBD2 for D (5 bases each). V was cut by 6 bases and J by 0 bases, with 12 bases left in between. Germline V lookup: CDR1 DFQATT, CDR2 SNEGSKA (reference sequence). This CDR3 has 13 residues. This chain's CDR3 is CSAKGTVSYEQYF. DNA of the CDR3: TGCAGTGCCAAGGGGACGGTCTCCTACGAGCAGTACTTC.

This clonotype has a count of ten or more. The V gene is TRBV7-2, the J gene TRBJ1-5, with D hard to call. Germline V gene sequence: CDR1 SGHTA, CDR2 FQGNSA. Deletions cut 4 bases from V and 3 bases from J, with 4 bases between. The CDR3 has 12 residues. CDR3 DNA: TGTGCCAGCAGCTATGCCAATCAGCCCCAGCATTTT. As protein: CASSYANQPQHF.

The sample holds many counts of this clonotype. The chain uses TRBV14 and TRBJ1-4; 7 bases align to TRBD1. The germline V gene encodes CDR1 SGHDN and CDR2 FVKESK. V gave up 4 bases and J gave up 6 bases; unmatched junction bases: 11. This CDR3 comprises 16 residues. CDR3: CASSPLRSTGHEKLFF. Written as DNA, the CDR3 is TGTGCCAGCAGCCCATTGCGATCGACAGGGCATGAAAAACTGTTTTTT.

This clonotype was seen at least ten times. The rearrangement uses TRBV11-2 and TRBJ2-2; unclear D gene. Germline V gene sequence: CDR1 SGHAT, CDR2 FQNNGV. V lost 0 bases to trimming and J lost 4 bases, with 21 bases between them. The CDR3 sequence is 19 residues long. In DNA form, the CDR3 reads TGTGCCAGCAGCTTAGAGCCCGGCGTTGCAGGAACGCGCACCGGGGAGCTGTTTTTT. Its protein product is CASSLEPGVAGTRTGELFF.

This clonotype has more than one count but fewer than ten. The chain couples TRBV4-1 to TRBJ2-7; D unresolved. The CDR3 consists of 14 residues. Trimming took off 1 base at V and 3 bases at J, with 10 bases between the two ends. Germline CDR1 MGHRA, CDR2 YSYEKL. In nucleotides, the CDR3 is TGCGCCAGCAGCCAAGGTAGTACCGTCTACGAGCAGTACTTC. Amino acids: CASSQGSTVYEQYF.

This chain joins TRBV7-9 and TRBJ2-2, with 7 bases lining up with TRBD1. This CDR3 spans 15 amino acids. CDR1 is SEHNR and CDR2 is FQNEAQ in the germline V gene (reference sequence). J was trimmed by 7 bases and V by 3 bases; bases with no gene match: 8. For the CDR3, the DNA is TGTGCCAGCAGCTTCTACAGGGGCCTCGACGGGGAGCTGTTTTTT. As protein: CASSFYRGLDGELFF.

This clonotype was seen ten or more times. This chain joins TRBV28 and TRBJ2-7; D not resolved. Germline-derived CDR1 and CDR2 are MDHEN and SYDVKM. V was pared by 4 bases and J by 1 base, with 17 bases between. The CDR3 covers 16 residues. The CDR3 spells CASSCSLAALSYEQYF. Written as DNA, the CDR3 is TGTGCCAGCAGTTGCTCCCTTGCAGCCTTATCCTACGAGCAGTACTTC.

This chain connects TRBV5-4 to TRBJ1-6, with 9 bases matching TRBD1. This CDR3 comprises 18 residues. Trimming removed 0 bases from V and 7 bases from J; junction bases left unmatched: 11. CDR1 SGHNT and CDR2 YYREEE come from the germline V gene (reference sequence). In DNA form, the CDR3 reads TGTGCCAGCAGCTTGGGTGGAGGACAGGGGATGTTAAATTCACCCCTCCACTTT. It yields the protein CASSLGGGQGMLNSPLHF.

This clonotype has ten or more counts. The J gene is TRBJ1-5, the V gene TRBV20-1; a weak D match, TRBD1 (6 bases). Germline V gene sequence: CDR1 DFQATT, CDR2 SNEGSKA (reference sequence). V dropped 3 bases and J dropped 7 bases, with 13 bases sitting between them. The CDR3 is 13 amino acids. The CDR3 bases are TGCAGTGCTAGTTTAACAGGGCCCCAGCCCCAGCATTTT. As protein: CSASLTGPQPQHF.

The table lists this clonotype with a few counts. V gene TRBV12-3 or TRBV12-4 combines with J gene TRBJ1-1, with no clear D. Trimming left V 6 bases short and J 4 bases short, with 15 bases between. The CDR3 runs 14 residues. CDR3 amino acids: CASSPVAWGTEAFF. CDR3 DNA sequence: TGTGCCAGCAGCCCTGTAGCCTGGGGCACTGAAGCTTTCTTT.